This TCR beta chain is drawn from a study of control samples from healthy donors and cancer patients. This CDR3 region has 19 residues. Trimming removed 0 bases from V and 0 bases from J; junction bases left unmatched: 6. Germline assignment: CDR1 SEHNR and CDR2 FQNEAQ (reference sequence). Clones were read by immunoSEQ multiplex PCR, and TCRdb kept only the in-frame ones, dropping some. The sample contains 170,000 or so clones, 85% to 95% of which appear only once. The sequenced sample was blood. The sequence was collected from a woman in her 40s in good health. The V gene is TRBV7-9, the J gene TRBJ2-1; 12 bases align to TRBD2. The CDR3, as DNA: TGTGCCAGCAGCTTAGCGGGGACTAGCGGGCGTAGCTCCTACAATGAGCAGTTCTTC. This encodes CASSLAGTSGRSSYNEQFF.